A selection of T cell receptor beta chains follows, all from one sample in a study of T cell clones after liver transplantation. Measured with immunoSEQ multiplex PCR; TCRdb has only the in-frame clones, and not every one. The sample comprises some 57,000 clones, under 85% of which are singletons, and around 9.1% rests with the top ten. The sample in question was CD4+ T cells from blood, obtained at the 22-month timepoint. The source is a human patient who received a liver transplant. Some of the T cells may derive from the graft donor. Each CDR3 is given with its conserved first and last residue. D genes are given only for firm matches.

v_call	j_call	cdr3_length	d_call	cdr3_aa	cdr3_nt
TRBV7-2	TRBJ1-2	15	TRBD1	CASSRQGGINYGYTF	TGTGCCAGCAGCCGACAGGGAGGTATTAACTATGGCTACACCTTC
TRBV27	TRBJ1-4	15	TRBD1	CASSRDRQGIEKLFF	TGTGCCAGCAGTAGGGATCGACAGGGGATTGAAAAACTGTTTTTT
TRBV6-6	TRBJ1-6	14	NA	CASSYSSGNSPLHF	TGTGCCAGCAGTTACTCCTCCGGTAATTCACCCCTCCACTTT
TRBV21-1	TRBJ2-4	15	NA	CASGHRDSFLGIQYF	TGTGCCAGCGGTCACCGGGACAGCTTTCTCGGCATTCAGTACTTC
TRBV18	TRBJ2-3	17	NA	CASSPLGKAGSTDTQYF	TGTGCCAGCTCACCGCTGGGAAAGGCTGGCAGCACAGATACGCAGTATTTT
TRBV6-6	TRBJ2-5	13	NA	CASIDRYQETQYF	TGTGCCAGCATTGACAGGTACCAAGAGACCCAGTACTTC
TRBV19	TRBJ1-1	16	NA	CASSIAGGRGNTEAFF	TGTGCCAGTAGTATAGCGGGGGGGCGCGGGAACACTGAAGCTTTCTTT
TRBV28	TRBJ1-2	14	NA	CASRYRVIRDGYTF	TGTGCCAGCAGATACAGGGTTATAAGGGATGGCTACACCTTC
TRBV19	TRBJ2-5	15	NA	CASGRLGGARETQYF	TGTGCCAGTGGCCGTTTGGGGGGGGCCAGAGAGACCCAGTACTTC
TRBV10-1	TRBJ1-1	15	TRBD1	CASSASTGVNTEAFF	TGCGCCAGCAGTGCCTCAACAGGGGTGAACACTGAAGCTTTCTTT
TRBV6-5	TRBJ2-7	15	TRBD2	CASSLQGLASDEQYF	TGTGCCAGCAGTTTACAGGGACTAGCGTCAGACGAGCAGTACTTC
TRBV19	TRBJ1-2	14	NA	CASMRFDLPMGYTF	TGTGCCAGTATGCGGTTCGATCTTCCCATGGGCTACACCTTC